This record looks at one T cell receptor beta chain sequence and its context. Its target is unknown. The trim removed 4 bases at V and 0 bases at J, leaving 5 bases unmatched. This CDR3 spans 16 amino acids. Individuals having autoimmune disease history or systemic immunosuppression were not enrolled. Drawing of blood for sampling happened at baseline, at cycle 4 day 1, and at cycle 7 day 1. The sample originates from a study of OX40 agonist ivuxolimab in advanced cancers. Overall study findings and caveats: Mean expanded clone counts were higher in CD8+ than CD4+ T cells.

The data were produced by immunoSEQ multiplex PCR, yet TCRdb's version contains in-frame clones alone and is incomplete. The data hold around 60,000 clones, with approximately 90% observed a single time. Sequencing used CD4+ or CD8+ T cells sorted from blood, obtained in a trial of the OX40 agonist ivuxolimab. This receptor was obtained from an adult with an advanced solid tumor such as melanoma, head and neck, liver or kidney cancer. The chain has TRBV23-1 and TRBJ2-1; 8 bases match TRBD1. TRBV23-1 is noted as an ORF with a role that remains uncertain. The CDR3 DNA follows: TGCGCCAGCAGTCCTAGGACAGGGAGCTCCTACAATGAGCAGTTCTTC. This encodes CASSPRTGSSYNEQFF.